Sequencing of this T cell receptor (beta chain) was carried out in a study of T-cell memory formation after mild COVID-19. TCRdb re-analysed the 5' RACE reads in MiXCR, keeping a single row per CDR3 protein. The sample contains fewer than 500,000 distinct CDR3 sequences, 20% to 25% of which appear only once. This CDR3 region has 14 residues. The V gene's germline CDR1 is DFQATT and CDR2 SNEGSKA (reference sequence). Trimming shortened V by 0 bases and J by 0 bases, and 6 bases separated the two germline ends. The specimen was PBMCs or a T cell subset sorted from them (not recorded which). The origin of this receptor is an adult woman who had mild COVID-19 (a few samples of this study predate the infection). Cell type and time point are not known. V and J are TRBV20-1 and TRBJ2-1; D is undetermined. As DNA, the CDR3 is TGCAGTGCTAGAGAGTTAGGCTCCTACAATGAGCAGTTCTTC. The encoded protein is CSARELGSYNEQFF.